This T cell receptor (beta chain) was sequenced in a study of blood T cells in healthy people across ages. General study points: There was no known CMV status for donors, so expanded clonotype changes were possibly confounded. Observed TCR beta diversity per million T cells went down as age went up. This fall followed a roughly linear course with age.

A second PCR, run for about 7 to 11 cycles, used a sample-barcoded 5' primer plus a J-beta primer mix. TCRdb analysed the 5' RACE reads with MiXCR anew, one entry per CDR3 protein. The sample lists roughly 1.5 million distinct CDR3 sequences; 40% to 45% were seen once. To note about this clonotype: Its antigen remains unknown. A read error may account for a junction end that differs from germline.

This CDR3 contains 15 residues. CDR1 is SSHAT and CDR2 is FNYEAQ in the germline V gene (reference sequence). V gene TRBV7-7 combines with J gene TRBJ2-5, with D unresolved. Source material: blood. The receptor was derived from a woman in her late teens or twenties in good health. The CDR3 DNA reads as TGTGCTAGCAGCTTATCAGCTGTGAACTTAGAGACCCAGTACTTC. Its protein is CASSLSAVNLETQYF.